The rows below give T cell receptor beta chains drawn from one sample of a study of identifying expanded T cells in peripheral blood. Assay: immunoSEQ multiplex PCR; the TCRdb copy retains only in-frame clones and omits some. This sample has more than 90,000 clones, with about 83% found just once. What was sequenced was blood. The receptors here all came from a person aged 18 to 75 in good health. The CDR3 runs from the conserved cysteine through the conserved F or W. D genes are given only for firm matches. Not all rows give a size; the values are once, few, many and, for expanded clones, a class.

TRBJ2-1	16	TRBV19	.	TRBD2	TGTGCCAGTCATGGCTTGGGCGGGGGGGCCTACAATGAGCAGTTCTTC	CASHGLGGGAYNEQFF
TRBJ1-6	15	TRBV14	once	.	TGTGCCAGCAGCCAAGAAGGCAGGACTAATTCACCCCTCCACTTT	CASSQEGRTNSPLHF
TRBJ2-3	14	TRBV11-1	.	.	TGTGCCAGCAGCTTGCGGGCTTGGGGGGATACGCAGTATTTT	CASSLRAWGDTQYF
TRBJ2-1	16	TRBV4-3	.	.	TGCGCCAGCAGCCAAGGACCACCCACTACTTACAATGAGCAGTTCTTC	CASSQGPPTTYNEQFF
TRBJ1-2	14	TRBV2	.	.	TGTGCCGTGGCCCTCAAAATTAGGGAGCTGGGCTACACCTTC	CAVALKIRELGYTF
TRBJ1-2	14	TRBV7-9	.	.	TGTGCCAGCAGCTTCGTGACAGTGTCGGCTGGCTACACCTTC	CASSFVTVSAGYTF
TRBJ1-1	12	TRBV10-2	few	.	TGCGCCAGCAGTCGGGCGAACACTGAAGCTTTCTTT	CASSRANTEAFF
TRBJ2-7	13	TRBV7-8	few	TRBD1	TGTGCCACCCAGACAGGGCTCGGCTACGAGCAGTACTTC	CATQTGLGYEQYF
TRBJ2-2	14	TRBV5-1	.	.	TGCGCCAGCAGCCCCGAGAGTCCCATCGGGGAGCTGTTTTTT	CASSPESPIGELFF
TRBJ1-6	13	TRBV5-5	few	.	TGTGCCAGCAGCTTGGCCTCGGGTTCACCCCTCCACTTT	CASSLASGSPLHF
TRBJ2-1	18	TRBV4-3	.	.	TGCGCCAGCAGCCACCCCCCCGAGGGCAGGGGTCCCAACAATGAGCAGTTCTTC	CASSHPPEGRGPNNEQFF
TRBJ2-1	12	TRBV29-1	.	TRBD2	TGCAGCGTTCAGGGAGGGAGCGGTAGGCAGGTCTTC	CSVQGGSGRQVF
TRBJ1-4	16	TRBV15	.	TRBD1	TGTGCCACCTGCGTCAGGGGGCGCGGGACTAATGAAAAACTGTTTTTT	CATCVRGRGTNEKLFF
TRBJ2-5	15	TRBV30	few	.	TGTGCCTGGAGGAGTCTCCTGGGACACCAAGAGACCCAGTACTTC	CAWRSLLGHQETQYF
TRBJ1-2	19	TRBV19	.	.	TGTGCCAGTAGTATATTCTTCGCCAGGGCCACATTGGGTAACTATGGCTACACCTTC	CASSIFFARATLGNYGYTF
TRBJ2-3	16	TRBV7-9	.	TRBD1	TGTGCCAGCAGCTTTACAGGGGGTGTTGTGGCAGATACGCAGTATTTT	CASSFTGGVVADTQYF
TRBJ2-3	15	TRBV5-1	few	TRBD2	TGCGCCAGCAGCACCCTAGCGGGGGGCACAGATACGCAGTATTTT	CASSTLAGGTDTQYF
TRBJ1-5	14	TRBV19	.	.	TGTGCCAGTAGCCGGGAACATAGCAATCAGCCCCAGCATTTT	CASSREHSNQPQHF
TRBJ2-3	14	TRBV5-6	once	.	TGTGCCAGCAGCTTGGCGGGGGCCACAGATACGCAGTATTTT	CASSLAGATDTQYF
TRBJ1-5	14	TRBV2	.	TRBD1	TGTGCCAGCAGTGGGACAGGGGGTGAACAGCCCCAGCATTTT	CASSGTGGEQPQHF
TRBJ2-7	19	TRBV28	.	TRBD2	TGTGCCAGCAGTCCGCGAACTAGCGGGGGGCGTAGACGTGCCTACGAGCAGTACTTC	CASSPRTSGGRRRAYEQYF
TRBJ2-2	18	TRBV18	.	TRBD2	TGTGCCAGCTCACCAAAGGCTAGCGGGGGTCCCAACACCGGGGAGCTGTTTTTT	CASSPKASGGPNTGELFF
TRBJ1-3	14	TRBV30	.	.	TGTGCCTGGAGTCGGGGGTTACTAGGAAACACCATATATTTT	CAWSRGLLGNTIYF
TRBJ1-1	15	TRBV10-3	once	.	TGTGCCATCAGTGTGGGGAGTGTGGCGGTCACTGAAGCTTTCTTT	CAISVGSVAVTEAFF
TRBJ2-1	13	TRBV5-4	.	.	TGTGCCAGCAGGGGGGGTAGTTACAATGAGCAGTTCTTC	CASRGGSYNEQFF
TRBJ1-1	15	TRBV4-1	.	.	TGCGCCAGCAGCCAATTGGACAGAAGGGCCACTGAAGCTTTCTTT	CASSQLDRRATEAFF
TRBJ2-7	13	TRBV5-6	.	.	TGTGCCAGCAGCTTGTGGAAGCAGGGGTGGCAGTACTTC	CASSLWKQGWQYF
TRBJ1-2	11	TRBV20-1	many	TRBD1	TGCAGTGCTGGGACAGTGTATGGCTACACCTTC	CSAGTVYGYTF
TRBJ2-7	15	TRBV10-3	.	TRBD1	TGTGCCATCAGTGATACGGACAGGGGGGTCTACGAGCAGTACTTC	CAISDTDRGVYEQYF
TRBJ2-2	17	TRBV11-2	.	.	TGTGCCAGCAGCTTAATTACCCCAGGACTGAACACCGGGGAGCTGTTTTTT	CASSLITPGLNTGELFF
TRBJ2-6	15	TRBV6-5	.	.	TGTGCCAGCAGTCAACAACTTTCCGGGGCCAACGTCCTGACTTTC	CASSQQLSGANVLTF
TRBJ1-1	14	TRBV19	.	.	TGTGCCAGTACCCCGGTCGGGAGCTTCACTGAAGCTTTCTTT	CASTPVGSFTEAFF
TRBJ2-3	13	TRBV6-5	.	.	TGTGCCAGCAGTTCGGATCTTACAGATACGCAGTATTTT	CASSSDLTDTQYF
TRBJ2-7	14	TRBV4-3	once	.	TGCGCCAGCAGCCAGGGCCTTAGCTCCTACGAGCAGTACTTC	CASSQGLSSYEQYF
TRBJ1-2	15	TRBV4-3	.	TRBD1	TGCGCCAGCAGCCACCTTGGAACAGGGGGCGCGGGCTACACCTTC	CASSHLGTGGAGYTF
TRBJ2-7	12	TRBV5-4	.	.	TGTGCCAGCAGCCGTTACAGGGACGAGCAGTACTTC	CASSRYRDEQYF
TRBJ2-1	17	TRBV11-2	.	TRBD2	TGTGCCAGCAGCTCACCCCGGACTAGCGGGAGGAACAATGAGCAGTTCTTC	CASSSPRTSGRNNEQFF
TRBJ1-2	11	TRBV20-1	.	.	TGCAGTGCTAGTAAGAACTATGGCTACACCTTC	CSASKNYGYTF
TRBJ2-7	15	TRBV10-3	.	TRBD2	TGTGCCATCAGTGGCGGGGGGCCACTCATCTACGAGCAGTACTTC	CAISGGGPLIYEQYF
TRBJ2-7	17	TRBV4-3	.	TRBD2	TGCGCCAGCAGCCAAGATCCTACTAGCGGGGGGTTCTACGAGCAGTACTTC	CASSQDPTSGGFYEQYF
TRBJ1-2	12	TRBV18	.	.	TGTGCCAGCTCTACGGGGGACTATGGCTACACCTTC	CASSTGDYGYTF
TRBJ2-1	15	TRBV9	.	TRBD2	TGTGCCAGCAGCGTTAGCGGGGGGGGGTACAATGAGCAGTTCTTC	CASSVSGGGYNEQFF
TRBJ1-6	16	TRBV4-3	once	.	TGCGCCAGCAGCCAAGATCGAGACGGGTATAATTCACCCCTCCACTTT	CASSQDRDGYNSPLHF
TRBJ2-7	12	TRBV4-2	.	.	TGTGCCAGCAGCCTCGATCGGCACGAGCAGTACTTC	CASSLDRHEQYF